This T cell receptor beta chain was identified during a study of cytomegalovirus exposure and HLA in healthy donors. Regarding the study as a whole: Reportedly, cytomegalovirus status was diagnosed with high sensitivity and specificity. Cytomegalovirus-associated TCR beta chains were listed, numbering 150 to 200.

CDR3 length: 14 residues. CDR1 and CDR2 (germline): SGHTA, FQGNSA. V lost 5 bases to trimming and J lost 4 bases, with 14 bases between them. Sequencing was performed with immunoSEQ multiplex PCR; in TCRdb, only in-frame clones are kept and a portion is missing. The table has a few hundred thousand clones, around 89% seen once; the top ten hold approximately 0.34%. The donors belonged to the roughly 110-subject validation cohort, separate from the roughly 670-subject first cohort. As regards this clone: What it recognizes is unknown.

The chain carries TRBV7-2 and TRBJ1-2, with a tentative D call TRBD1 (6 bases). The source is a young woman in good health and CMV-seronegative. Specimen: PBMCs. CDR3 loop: CASSPSGQPYGYTF. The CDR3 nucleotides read TGTGCCAGCAGCCCCTCGGGACAACCCTATGGCTACACCTTC.